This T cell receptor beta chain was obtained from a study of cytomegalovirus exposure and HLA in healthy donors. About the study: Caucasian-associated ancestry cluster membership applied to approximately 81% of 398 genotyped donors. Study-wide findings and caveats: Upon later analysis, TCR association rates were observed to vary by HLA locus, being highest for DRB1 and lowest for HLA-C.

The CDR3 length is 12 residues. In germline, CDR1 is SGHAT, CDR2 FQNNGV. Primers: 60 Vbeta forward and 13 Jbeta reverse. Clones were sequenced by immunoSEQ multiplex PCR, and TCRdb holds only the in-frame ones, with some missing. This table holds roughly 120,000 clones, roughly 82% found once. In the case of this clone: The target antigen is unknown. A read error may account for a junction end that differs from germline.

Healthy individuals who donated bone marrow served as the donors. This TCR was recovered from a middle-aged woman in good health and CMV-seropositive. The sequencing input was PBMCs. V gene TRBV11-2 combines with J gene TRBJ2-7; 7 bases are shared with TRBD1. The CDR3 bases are TGTGCCAGCAGCTTGTTTTCCGGGACAGTTGTGTTC. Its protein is CASSLFSGTVVF.